This TCR beta chain is from a study of graft-versus-host responses after intestinal transplantation. Study conclusions and caveats: Some GvH clones were seen earlier in gut or blood, suggesting intestinal origin.

The method was immunoSEQ multiplex PCR; TCRdb's version includes in-frame clones alone and lacks a portion of them. The table lists 85,000 to 100,000 clones, 86% of them singletons, with over 1.3% in the top ten. A remark on this clone: As yet, its antigen is unknown.

Germline assignment: CDR1 SGHNT and CDR2 YYREEE (reference sequence). V lost 0 bases and J 4 bases, leaving 11 bases between the germline ends. The CDR3 spans 15 residues. This sequence was found in a human patient who received an intestinal transplant, so some T cells may come from the graft donor. The chain links TRBV5-4 to TRBJ1-3; D possibly corresponds to TRBD1 (5 bases). The sequences come from PBMCs, collected 255 days after intestinal transplant. The CDR3 reads CASSLDGTSGNTIYF. CDR3 DNA sequence: TGTGCCAGCAGCTTGGACGGGACCTCCGGAAACACCATATATTTT.